Ten or more counts support the clone carrying this TCR beta chain. The antigen remains undetermined. In building TCR beta libraries, iRepertoire HTBI primers were used together with Arm-PCR of CDR3 regions. TCRdb re-analysed the multiplex PCR reads in MiXCR, keeping a single row per CDR3 protein. This table holds approximately 290,000 distinct CDR3 sequences, around 23% found once. The record originates from a study of regulatory T cells in long-lasting Graves disease. Across the study: Positive TSH receptor antibodies alongside over 5 years of antithyroid drugs were what marked Graves' disease as persistent.

V trimming: 5 bases; J trimming: 3 bases; junction bases outside the gene matches: 4. There are 14 residues in the CDR3. The time point is: persistent/refractory GD, antithyroid drugs over 5 years with positive TRAb. Construction of the TCR library relied on RNA isolated from PBMCs. Overall study results and limits: Reduced TCR diversity was observed in persistent Graves' patients versus newly diagnosed patients.

The J gene is TRBJ2-7, the V gene TRBV12-3 or TRBV12-4; 10 positions agree with TRBD2. The TCR was taken from a female donor with Graves disease. This sample comprised peripheral blood mononuclear cells (PBMCs), obtained when the disease was refractory, from a patient treated with antithyroid drugs. The DNA for the CDR3 is TGTGCCAGCAGTCCTCTAGCGGGAGTCTACGAGCAGTACTTC. Translating it yields CASSPLAGVYEQYF.